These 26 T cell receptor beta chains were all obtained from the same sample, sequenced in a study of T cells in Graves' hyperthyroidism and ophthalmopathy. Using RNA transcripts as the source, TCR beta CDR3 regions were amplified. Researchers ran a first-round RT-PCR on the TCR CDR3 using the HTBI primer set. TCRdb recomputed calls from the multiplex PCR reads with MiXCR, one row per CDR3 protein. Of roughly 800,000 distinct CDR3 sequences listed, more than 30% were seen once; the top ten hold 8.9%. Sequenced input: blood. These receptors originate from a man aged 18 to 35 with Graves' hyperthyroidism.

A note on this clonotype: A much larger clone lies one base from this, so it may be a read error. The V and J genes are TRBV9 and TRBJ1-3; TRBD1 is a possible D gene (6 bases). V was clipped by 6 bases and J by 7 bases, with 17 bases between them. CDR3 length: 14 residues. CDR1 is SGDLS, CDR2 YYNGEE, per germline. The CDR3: CASIPLTQGNTIYF. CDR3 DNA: TGTGCCAGCATCCCCCTAACGCAGGGGAACACCATATATTTT.

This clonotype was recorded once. The CDR3 bases are TGCGCCAGCAGGATGGAGGGGGGGCCGATAGAGACCCAGTACTTC. Translating gives CASRMEGGPIETQYF. The chain is built from TRBV5-1 and TRBJ2-5, with a possible D match to TRBD2 (7 bases). This CDR3 spans 15 amino acids. Germline loops: CDR1 SGHRS, CDR2 YFSETQ. With 5 bases removed from V and 4 bases from J, the gap between germline ends came to 18 bases.

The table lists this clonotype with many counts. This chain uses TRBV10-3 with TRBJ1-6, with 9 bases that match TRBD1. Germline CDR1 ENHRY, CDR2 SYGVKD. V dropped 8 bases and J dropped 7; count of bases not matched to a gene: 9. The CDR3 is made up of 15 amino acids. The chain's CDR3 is CAIGGTGTWNSPLHF. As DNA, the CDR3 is TGTGCCATCGGCGGGACAGGGACTTGGAATTCACCCCTCCACTTT.

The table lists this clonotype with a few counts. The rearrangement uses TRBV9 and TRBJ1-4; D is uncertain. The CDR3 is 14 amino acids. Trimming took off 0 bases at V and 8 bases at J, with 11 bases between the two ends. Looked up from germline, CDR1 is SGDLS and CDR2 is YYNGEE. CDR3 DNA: TGTGCCAGCAGCGTAGGAGGGTCGGGAGAAAAACTGTTTTTT. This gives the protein CASSVGGSGEKLFF.

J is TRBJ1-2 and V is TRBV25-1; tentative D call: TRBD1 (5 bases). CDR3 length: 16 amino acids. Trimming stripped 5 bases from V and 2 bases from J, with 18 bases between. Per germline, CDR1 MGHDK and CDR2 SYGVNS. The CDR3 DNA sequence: TGTGCCAGCAGTTTATCCCAAGGGGCCCCAAACTATGGCTACACCTTC. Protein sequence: CASSLSQGAPNYGYTF.

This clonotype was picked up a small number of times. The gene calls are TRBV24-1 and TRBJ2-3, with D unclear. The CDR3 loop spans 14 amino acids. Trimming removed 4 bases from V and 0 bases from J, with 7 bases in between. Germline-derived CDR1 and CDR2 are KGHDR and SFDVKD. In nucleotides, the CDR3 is TGTGCCACCAGTGACGTGACTAGCACAGATACGCAGTATTTT. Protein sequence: CATSDVTSTDTQYF.

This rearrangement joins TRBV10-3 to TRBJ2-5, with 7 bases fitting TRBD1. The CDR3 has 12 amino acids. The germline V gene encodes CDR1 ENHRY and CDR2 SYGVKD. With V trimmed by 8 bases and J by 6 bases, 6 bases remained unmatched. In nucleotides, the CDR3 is TGTGCCATCGGGCCAGGGGGAAAGACCCAGTACTTC. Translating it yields CAIGPGGKTQYF.

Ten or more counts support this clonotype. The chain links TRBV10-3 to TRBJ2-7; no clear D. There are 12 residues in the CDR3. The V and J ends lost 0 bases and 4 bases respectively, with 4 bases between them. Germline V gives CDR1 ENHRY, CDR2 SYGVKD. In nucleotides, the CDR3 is TGTGCCATCAGTGAGTCCGGATACGAGCAGTACTTC. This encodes CAISESGYEQYF.

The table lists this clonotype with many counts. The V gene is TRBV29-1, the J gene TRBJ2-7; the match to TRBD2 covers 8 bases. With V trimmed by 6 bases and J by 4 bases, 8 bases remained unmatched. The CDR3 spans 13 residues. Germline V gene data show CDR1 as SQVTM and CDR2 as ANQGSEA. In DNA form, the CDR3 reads TGCAGCGTAGGGACGGGAGGGACGTACGAGCAGTACTTC. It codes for CSVGTGGTYEQYF.

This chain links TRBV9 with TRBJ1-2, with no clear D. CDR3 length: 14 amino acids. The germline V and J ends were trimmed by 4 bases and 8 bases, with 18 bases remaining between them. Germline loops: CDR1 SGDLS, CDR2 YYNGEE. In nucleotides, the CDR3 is TGTGCCAGCAGCCAAGGAGGCTCGGGGAGCGGCTACACCTTC. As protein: CASSQGGSGSGYTF.

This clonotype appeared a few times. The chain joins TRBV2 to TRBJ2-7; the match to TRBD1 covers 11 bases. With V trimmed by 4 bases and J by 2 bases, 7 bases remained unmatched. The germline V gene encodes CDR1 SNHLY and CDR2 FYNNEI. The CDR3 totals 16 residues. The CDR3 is CASSVALDRGPYEQYF. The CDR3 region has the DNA TGTGCCAGCAGTGTGGCTCTGGACAGGGGGCCCTACGAGCAGTACTTC.

The CDR3 nucleotides are TGTGCTAGTGGTTTTGGCCCCTCTTACGAGCAGTACTTC. It yields the protein CASGFGPSYEQYF. This rearrangement joins TRBV12-5 to TRBJ2-7; no clear D. The CDR3 runs 13 residues. V gave up 3 bases and J gave up 4 bases, with 10 bases separating them. CDR1 is LGHNT and CDR2 is FRNRAP in the germline V gene.

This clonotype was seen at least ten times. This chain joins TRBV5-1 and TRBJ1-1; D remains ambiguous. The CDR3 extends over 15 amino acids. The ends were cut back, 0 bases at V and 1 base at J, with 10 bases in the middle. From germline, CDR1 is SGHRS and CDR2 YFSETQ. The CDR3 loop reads CASSLAPTSNTEAFF. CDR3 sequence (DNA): TGCGCCAGCAGCTTGGCCCCGACATCGAACACTGAAGCTTTCTTT.

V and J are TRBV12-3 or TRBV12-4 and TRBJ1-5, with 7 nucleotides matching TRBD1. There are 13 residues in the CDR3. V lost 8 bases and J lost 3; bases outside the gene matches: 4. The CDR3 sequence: CASADRVNQPQHF. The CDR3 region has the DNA TGTGCCAGCGCCGACAGGGTCAATCAGCCCCAGCATTTT.

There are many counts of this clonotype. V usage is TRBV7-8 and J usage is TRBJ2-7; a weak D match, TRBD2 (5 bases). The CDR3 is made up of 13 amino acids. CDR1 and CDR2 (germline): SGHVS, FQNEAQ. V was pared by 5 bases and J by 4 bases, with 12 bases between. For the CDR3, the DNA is TGTGCCAGCAGCCAAACAGTAGCGTACGAGCAGTACTTC. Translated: CASSQTVAYEQYF.

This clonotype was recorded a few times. DNA for the CDR3: TGTGCCAGCAGTTTCGCAGGAGATCAGCCCCAGCATTTT. Its protein product is CASSFAGDQPQHF. The chain is built from TRBV12-3 or TRBV12-4 and TRBJ1-5; D is undetermined. The ends were cut back, 3 bases at V and 5 bases at J, with 8 bases in the middle. CDR3 length: 13 residues.

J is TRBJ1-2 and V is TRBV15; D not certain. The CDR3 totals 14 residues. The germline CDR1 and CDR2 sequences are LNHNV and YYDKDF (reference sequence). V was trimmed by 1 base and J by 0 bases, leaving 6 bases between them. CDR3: CATSRGVTNYGYTF. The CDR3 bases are TGTGCCACCAGCAGAGGGGTAACTAACTATGGCTACACCTTC.

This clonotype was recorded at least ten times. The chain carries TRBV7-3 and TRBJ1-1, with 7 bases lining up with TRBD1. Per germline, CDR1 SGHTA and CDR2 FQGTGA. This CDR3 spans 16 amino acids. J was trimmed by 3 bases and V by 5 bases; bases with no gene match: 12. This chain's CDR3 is CASSLEGGAGHTEAFF. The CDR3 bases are TGTGCCAGCAGCCTAGAAGGGGGCGCAGGGCACACTGAAGCTTTCTTT.

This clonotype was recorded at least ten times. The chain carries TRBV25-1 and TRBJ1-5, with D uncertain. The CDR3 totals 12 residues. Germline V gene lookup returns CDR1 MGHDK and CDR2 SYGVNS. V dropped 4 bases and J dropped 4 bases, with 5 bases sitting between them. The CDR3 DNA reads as TGTGCCAGCAGTGCGGAGAATCAGCCCCAGCATTTT. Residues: CASSAENQPQHF.

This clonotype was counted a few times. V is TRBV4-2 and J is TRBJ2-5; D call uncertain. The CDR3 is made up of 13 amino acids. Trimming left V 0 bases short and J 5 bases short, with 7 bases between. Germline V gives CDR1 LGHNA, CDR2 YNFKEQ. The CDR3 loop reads CASSQDRFETQYF. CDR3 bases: TGTGCCAGCAGCCAAGATAGATTCGAGACCCAGTACTTC.

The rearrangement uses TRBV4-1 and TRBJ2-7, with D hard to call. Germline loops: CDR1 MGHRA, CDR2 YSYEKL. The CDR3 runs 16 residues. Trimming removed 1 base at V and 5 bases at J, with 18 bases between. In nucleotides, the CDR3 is TGCGCCAGCAGCCAAGTTGAGGTCGGTACGGTGGACGAGCAGTACTTC. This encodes CASSQVEVGTVDEQYF.

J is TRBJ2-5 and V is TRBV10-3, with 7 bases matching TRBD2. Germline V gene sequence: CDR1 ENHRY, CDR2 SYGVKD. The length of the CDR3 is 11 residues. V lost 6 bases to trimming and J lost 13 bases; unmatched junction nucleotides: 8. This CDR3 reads CAISAGEKLYF. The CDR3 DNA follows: TGTGCCATCAGCGCGGGGGAAAAACTGTACTTC.

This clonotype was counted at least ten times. The CDR3 region has the DNA TGCGCCAGCAGTGAGCGGGACAGGGGACTAAACACTGAAGCTTTCTTT. Its translation: CASSERDRGLNTEAFF. The chain recombines TRBV10-2 with TRBJ1-1; 10 bases are shared with TRBD1. The CDR3 spans 16 residues. V lost 2 bases and J lost 2; bases outside the gene matches: 5. Germline V gives CDR1 WSHSY, CDR2 SAAADI.

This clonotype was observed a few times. The CDR3 DNA reads as TGCAGTGCTAGAGATCTGGCAGGGGGCTCTCCTAACTATGGCTACACCTTC. Protein sequence: CSARDLAGGSPNYGYTF. The rearrangement uses TRBV20-1 and TRBJ1-2; the match to TRBD1 covers 8 bases. The CDR3 contains 17 residues. The germline gives CDR1 DFQATT, CDR2 SNEGSKA (reference sequence). V shed 0 bases and J 0 bases; nucleotides not matched to a gene: 9.

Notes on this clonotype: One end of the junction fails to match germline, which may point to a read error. This CDR3 is CAGSSQEAGQLFF. The CDR3 DNA reads as TGTGCCGGCAGCTCGCAAGAGGCTGGGCAGCTGTTTTTT. The J gene is TRBJ2-2, the V gene TRBV7-3; the D is unclear. This CDR3 has 13 amino acids. Germline lookup yields CDR1 SGHTA and CDR2 FQGTGA.

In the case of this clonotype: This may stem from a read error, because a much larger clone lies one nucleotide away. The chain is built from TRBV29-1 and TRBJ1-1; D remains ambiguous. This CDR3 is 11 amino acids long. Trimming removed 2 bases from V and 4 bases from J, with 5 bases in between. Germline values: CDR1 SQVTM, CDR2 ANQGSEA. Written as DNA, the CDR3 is TGCAGCGTTGAACCGGGCACTGAAGCTTTCTTT. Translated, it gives CSVEPGTEAFF.